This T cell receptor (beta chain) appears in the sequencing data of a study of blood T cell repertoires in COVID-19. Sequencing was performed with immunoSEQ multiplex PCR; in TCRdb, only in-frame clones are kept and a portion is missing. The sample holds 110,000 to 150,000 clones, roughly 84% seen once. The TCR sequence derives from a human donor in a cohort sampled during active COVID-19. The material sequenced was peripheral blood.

The CDR3 coding sequence is TGTGCCAGCAGCCAAGAAGGGGGACAGGGGGGAGAGACCCAGTACTTC. This gives the protein CASSQEGGQGGETQYF. J is TRBJ2-5 and V is TRBV4-2; TRBD1 agrees at 11 bases. V shed 0 bases and J 4 bases; nucleotides not matched to a gene: 4. CDR1 is LGHNA, CDR2 YNFKEQ, per germline. The CDR3 sequence is 16 residues long.